The 5 T cell receptor beta chains presented below share a single source sample, sequenced in a study of early T cells in non-severe SARS-CoV-2 infection. Via MiXCR, TCRdb re-called the 5' RACE reads, giving one row per CDR3 protein. The sample holds approximately 75,000 distinct CDR3 sequences, 3.5% to 6% seen once. Sequenced here: whole blood, sampled at baseline. Receptors originate from an adult who was a healthcare worker with PCR-confirmed SARS-CoV-2 infection or an uninfected control (not recorded which). The donor label of this sample is uncertain.

This clonotype was recorded many times. The genes are TRBV6-5 and TRBJ1-1; no firm D call. CDR1 is MNHEY and CDR2 is SVGAGI in the germline V gene. Trimming left V 2 bases short and J 1 base short, with 11 bases between. This CDR3 has 15 residues. CDR3 DNA sequence: TGTGCCAGCAGTTACGGGCCACTCCGGAACACTGAAGCTTTCTTT. Protein product: CASSYGPLRNTEAFF.

This clonotype was detected a few times. This rearrangement joins TRBV4-3 to TRBJ2-1; 8 positions agree with TRBD2. Germline V lookup: CDR1 LGHNA, CDR2 YSLEER. The CDR3 is 17 amino acids. The V and J ends lost 1 base and 2 bases, in that order; junction bases with no gene match: 7. CDR3 in DNA: TGCGCCAGCAGCCAAGCGGGTCGGGGGGGACCCTACAATGAGCAGTTCTTC. Its protein is CASSQAGRGGPYNEQFF.

Many counts were recorded for this clonotype. This rearrangement joins TRBV7-2 to TRBJ1-2, with 9 nucleotides matching TRBD1. CDR1 is SGHTA, CDR2 FQGNSA, per germline. V lost 5 bases, J lost 5 bases, and 15 bases stayed unmatched. The CDR3 covers 17 residues. CDR3 DNA sequence: TGTGCCAGCAGCCCGATTTACGGTCCTGGACAGGGGTATGGCTACACCTTC. It yields the protein CASSPIYGPGQGYGYTF.

This clonotype has only one observation. A much larger clonotype is one base distant, so this may be a read error. The CDR3 does not end in the conserved phenylalanine or tryptophan, so this is likely a read error. The gene calls are TRBV12-3 or TRBV12-4 and TRBJ1-3; D not certain. The CDR3 contains 15 residues. V was clipped by 6 bases and J by 0 bases, with 12 bases between them. CDR3 amino acids: CASSSSLGSGNTIYS. CDR3 coding DNA: TGTGCCAGCAGCTCCAGCCTCGGCTCTGGAAACACCATATATTCT.

This clonotype was seen many times. The J gene is TRBJ1-5, the V gene TRBV7-8; a possible D gene is TRBD1 (6 bases). The CDR3 is made up of 13 amino acids. V shed 5 bases and J shed 5 bases, with 10 bases lying between them. The germline V gene encodes CDR1 SGHVS and CDR2 FQNEAQ. The CDR3 sequence is CASSGQYDQPQHF. For the CDR3, the DNA is TGTGCCAGCAGCGGACAGTACGATCAGCCCCAGCATTTT.